Listed below are T cell receptor beta chains from one sample, sequenced in a study of cytomegalovirus exposure and HLA in healthy donors. The repertoire was sequenced with immunoSEQ multiplex PCR; TCRdb's copy has only in-frame clones and lacks some. The table records roughly 100,000 clones, around 78% of them present only once. Sequences were obtained from PBMCs. The source is a male donor in good health and CMV-seronegative. The CDR3 runs from the conserved cysteine through the conserved F or W. The order of the fields is D gene, clone size, J gene, V gene, CDR3 DNA, CDR3 protein. A D gene is named only where the DNA matches it firmly. The size entry is marked missing in some rows and otherwise reads once, few, many or a size class.

TRBD1,.,TRBJ2-7,TRBV14,TGTGCCAGCAGCCCTTGGACAGGGTGGGAGCAGTACTTC,CASSPWTGWEQYF
.,.,TRBJ1-5,TRBV7-8,TGTGCCAGCAGCTCCGGGAGGGATCAGCCCCAGCATTTT,CASSSGRDQPQHF
.,once,TRBJ1-2,TRBV2,TGTGCCAGCACACAGACGGTAACCTATGGCTACACCTTC,CASTQTVTYGYTF
.,.,TRBJ2-5,TRBV7-9,TGTGCCAGCAGCCAAAACGGAGAGACCCAGTACTTC,CASSQNGETQYF
TRBD2,.,TRBJ2-1,TRBV19,TGTGCCAGTAGTATCGCTAGCGGATTCTACAATGAGCAGTTCTTC,CASSIASGFYNEQFF
.,.,TRBJ1-2,TRBV7-2,TGTGCCAGCAGCTTTCAGGCAGACTATGGCTACACCTTC,CASSFQADYGYTF
.,.,TRBJ2-7,TRBV9,TGTGCCAGCAGCGTAGCCCCCCAGGAAGAGCAGTACTTC,CASSVAPQEEQYF
TRBD1,.,TRBJ2-3,TRBV18,TGTGCCAGCTCAGCGACAGGGGGGTACGATACGCAGTATTTT,CASSATGGYDTQYF
TRBD2,.,TRBJ2-1,TRBV5-1,TGCGCCAGCAGCCCCGGACTAGCGGGAGGGGTCTACAATGAGCAGTTCTTC,CASSPGLAGGVYNEQFF
.,.,TRBJ1-3,TRBV19,TGTGCCAGTAGTCCACAAGACAGTCGCTCTGGAAACACCATATATTTT,CASSPQDSRSGNTIYF
TRBD2,.,TRBJ2-1,TRBV19,TGTGCCAGTAGTATACCTAGCGGCTACAATGAGCAGTTCTTC,CASSIPSGYNEQFF
.,.,TRBJ2-1,TRBV19,TGTGCCAGTAGTCCCGCCCGACTCAACTCCTACAATGAGCAGTTCTTC,CASSPARLNSYNEQFF
.,.,TRBJ2-7,TRBV15,TGTGCCACCAGCAGAGATAGGCTAGCGAGCGACGAGCAGTACTTC,CATSRDRLASDEQYF
TRBD2,.,TRBJ2-7,TRBV11-2,TGTGCCAGCAGCCAATTCCGGGACTACTACGAGCAGTACTTC,CASSQFRDYYEQYF
.,.,TRBJ2-5,TRBV7-2,TGTGCCAGCAGCTTTTCGGGAGTGGAGACCCAGTACTTC,CASSFSGVETQYF
TRBD1,once,TRBJ1-2,TRBV7-3,TGTGCCAGCAGCTTATTTCCTCGAGGGACAGGGGACCCCTCTGGCTACACCTTC,CASSLFPRGTGDPSGYTF
.,.,TRBJ2-7,TRBV27,TGTGCCAGCAGTTTCGCCACTAACGAGCAGTACTTC,CASSFATNEQYF
.,once,TRBJ2-3,TRBV25-1,TGTGCCAGCAACTTAGACACAGATACGCAGTATTTT,CASNLDTDTQYF
.,few,TRBJ1-4,TRBV10-3,TGTGCCATCAGTGAGGACAGCTCTAATGAAAAACTGTTTTTT,CAISEDSSNEKLFF
.,.,TRBJ2-1,TRBV1,TGCACCAGCAGCCAAGCAGCACTAGCGGGAGGCTCGAGGGATGAGCAGTTCTTC,CTSSQAALAGGSRDEQFF
TRBD1,.,TRBJ1-5,TRBV10-3,TGTGCCATCAGTGAGTGGGACAGGGGCTGGAGTCAGCCCCAGCATTTT,CAISEWDRGWSQPQHF
.,.,TRBJ2-2,TRBV13,TGTGCCAGCAGCCCAGAGCGGGCCGGGGAGCTGTTTTTT,CASSPERAGELFF
.,.,TRBJ2-7,TRBV7-2,TGTGCCAGCAGCTTGGGGGGATATCGGCGCGAGCAGTACTTC,CASSLGGYRREQYF
.,.,TRBJ2-7,TRBV5-1,TGCGCCAGCAGCAGCAGCCTTGGACGGGGCTACGAGCAGTACTTC,CASSSSLGRGYEQYF
.,.,TRBJ2-2,TRBV7-3,TGTGCCAGCAGCCCCGACTCCACCGCTAACACCGGGGAGCTGTTTTTT,CASSPDSTANTGELFF
.,.,TRBJ1-2,TRBV29-1,TGCAGCGTTGTAAACAGGGACCTAGACTATGGCTACACCTTC,CSVVNRDLDYGYTF
.,.,TRBJ1-4,TRBV7-8,TGTGCCAGCAGCTTAGGGGGGGGCCATGAAAAACTGTTTTTT,CASSLGGGHEKLFF
.,.,TRBJ2-1,TRBV7-9,TGTGCCAGCAGCTTAGTATCGCGGTCCTACAATGAGCAGTTCTTC,CASSLVSRSYNEQFF
.,.,TRBJ2-5,TRBV4-1,TGCGCCAGCAGCCAAGTCCCGGGATCCCAAGAGACCCAGTACTTC,CASSQVPGSQETQYF
TRBD1,.,TRBJ1-1,TRBV2,TGTGCCAGCGAGGGACAGACGGGAACTGAAGCTTTCTTT,CASEGQTGTEAFF
TRBD2,few,TRBJ2-1,TRBV18,TGTGCCAGCTCTCCTACCACCATTACTAGCGGGAACTTGTTCAATGAGCAGTTCTTC,CASSPTTITSGNLFNEQFF
.,.,TRBJ1-5,TRBV7-9,TGTTCCAGCAGCTCCCCAGGGGAAGGTCAGCCCCAGCATTTT,CSSSSPGEGQPQHF
TRBD1,.,TRBJ1-3,TRBV30,TGTGCCTGGAGGGGGGCCCAGTCAGGGGGCAGAAACACCATATATTTT,CAWRGAQSGGRNTIYF
.,.,TRBJ1-4,TRBV11-3,TGTGCCAGCAGCTTAAAGGGGGGGCGAAGAAAACTGTTTTTT,CASSLKGGRRKLFF
.,.,TRBJ2-1,TRBV14,TGTGCCAGCAGCCAAGGCGAACCTACTCTAACCTACAATGAGCAGTTCTTC,CASSQGEPTLTYNEQFF